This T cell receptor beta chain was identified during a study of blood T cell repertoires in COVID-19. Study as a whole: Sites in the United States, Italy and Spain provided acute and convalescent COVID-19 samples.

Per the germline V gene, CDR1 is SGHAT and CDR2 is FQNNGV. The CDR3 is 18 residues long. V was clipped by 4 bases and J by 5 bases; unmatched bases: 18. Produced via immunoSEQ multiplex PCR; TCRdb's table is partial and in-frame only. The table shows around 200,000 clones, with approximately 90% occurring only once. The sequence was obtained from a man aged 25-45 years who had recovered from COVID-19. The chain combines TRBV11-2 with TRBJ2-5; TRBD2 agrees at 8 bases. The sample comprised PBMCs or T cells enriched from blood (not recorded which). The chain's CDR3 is CASSSRAGADRSYETQYF. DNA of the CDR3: TGTGCCAGCAGCTCGAGAGCGGGAGCGGATAGGAGTTATGAGACCCAGTACTTC.